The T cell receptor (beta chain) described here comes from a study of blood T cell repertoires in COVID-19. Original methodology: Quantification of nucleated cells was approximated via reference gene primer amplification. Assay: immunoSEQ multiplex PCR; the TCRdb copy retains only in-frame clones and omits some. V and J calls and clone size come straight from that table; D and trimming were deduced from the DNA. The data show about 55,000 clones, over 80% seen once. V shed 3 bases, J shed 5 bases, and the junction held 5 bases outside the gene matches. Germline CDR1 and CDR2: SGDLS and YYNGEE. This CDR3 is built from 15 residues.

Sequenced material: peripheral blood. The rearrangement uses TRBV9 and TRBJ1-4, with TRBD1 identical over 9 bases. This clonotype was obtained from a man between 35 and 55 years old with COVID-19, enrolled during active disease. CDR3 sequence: CASSAAGTGNEKLFF. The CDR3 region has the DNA TGTGCCAGCAGCGCCGCCGGGACAGGGAATGAAAAACTGTTTTTT.